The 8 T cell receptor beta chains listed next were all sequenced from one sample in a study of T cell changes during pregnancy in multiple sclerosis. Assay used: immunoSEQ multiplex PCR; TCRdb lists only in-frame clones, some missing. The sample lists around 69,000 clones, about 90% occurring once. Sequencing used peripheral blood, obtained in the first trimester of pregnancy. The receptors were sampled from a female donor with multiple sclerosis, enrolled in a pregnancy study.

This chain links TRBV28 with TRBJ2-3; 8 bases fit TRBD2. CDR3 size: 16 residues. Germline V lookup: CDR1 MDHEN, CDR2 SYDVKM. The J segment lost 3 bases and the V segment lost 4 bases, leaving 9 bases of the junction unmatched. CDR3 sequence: CASSYLAPGGTDTQYF. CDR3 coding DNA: TGTGCCAGCAGTTATCTAGCGCCGGGGGGGACAGATACGCAGTATTTT.

This chain's CDR3 is CASSLDPWTSGNNEQFF. The CDR3 DNA sequence: TGTGCCAGCAGCTTAGATCCGTGGACTAGCGGGAACAATGAGCAGTTCTTC. The V gene is TRBV11-3, the J gene TRBJ2-1; 12 positions agree with TRBD2. With 0 bases clipped from V and 5 bases from J, the junction kept 5 bases outside the gene matches. Germline V gene data show CDR1 as SGHNT and CDR2 as YENEEA. CDR3 length equals 17 residues. Filled out from reference TRBV11-3 and TRBJ2-1, the complete variable domain reads EAGVVQSPRYKIIEKKQPVAFWCNPISGHNTLYWYLQNLGQGPELLIRYENEEAVDDSQLPKDRFSAERLKGVDSTLKIQPAELGDSAVYLCASSLDPWTSGNNEQFFGPGTRLTVL.

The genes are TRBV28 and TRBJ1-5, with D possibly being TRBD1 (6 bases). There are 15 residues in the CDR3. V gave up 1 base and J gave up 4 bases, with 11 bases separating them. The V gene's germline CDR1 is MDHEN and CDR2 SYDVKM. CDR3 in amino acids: CASSLSTGGNQPQHF. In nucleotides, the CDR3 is TGTGCCAGCAGTTTATCGACAGGAGGTAATCAGCCCCAGCATTTT.

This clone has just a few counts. The CDR3 loop reads CSVELQGRNTIYF. CDR3 DNA: TGCAGCGTGGAACTACAGGGGCGAAACACCATATATTTT. V usage is TRBV29-1 and J usage is TRBJ1-3; 7 bases are shared with TRBD1. CDR3 length: 13 residues. Trimming removed 6 bases from V and 5 bases from J; junction bases left unmatched: 7. The germline CDR1 and CDR2 sequences are SQVTM and ANQGSEA.

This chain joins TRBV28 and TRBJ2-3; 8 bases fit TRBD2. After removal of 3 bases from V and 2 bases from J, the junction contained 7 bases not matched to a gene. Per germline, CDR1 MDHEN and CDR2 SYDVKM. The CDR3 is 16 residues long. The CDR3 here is CASSFGRLALTDTQYF. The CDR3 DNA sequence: TGTGCCAGCAGTTTCGGGAGACTAGCGCTCACAGATACGCAGTATTTT.

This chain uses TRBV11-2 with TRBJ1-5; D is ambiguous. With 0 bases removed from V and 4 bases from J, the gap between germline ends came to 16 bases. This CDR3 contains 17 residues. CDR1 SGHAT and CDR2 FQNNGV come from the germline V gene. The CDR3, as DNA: TGTGCCAGCAGCTTAGATTCGGGGAGGGTGTCGAATCAGCCCCAGCATTTT. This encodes CASSLDSGRVSNQPQHF. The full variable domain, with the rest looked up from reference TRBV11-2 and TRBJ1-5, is EAGVAQSPRYKIIEKRQSVAFWCNPISGHATLYWYQQILGQGPKLLIQFQNNGVVDDSQLPKDRFSAERLKGVDSTLKIQPAKLEDSAVYLCASSLDSGRVSNQPQHFGDGTRLSIL.

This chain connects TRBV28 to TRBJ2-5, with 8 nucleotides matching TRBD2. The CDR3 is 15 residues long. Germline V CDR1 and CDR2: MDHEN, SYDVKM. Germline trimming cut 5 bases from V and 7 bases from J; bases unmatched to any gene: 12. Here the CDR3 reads CASSNGGDIFRTQYF. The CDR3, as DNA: TGTGCCAGCAGTAACGGGGGGGATATTTTTCGGACCCAGTACTTC.

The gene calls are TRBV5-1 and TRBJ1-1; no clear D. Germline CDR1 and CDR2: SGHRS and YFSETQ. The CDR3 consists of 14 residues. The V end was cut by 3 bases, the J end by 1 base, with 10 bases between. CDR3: CASSWRPENTEAFF. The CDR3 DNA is TGCGCCAGCAGCTGGAGGCCCGAGAACACTGAAGCTTTCTTT. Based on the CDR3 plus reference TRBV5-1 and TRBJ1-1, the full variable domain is KAGVTQTPRYLIKTRGQQVTLSCSPISGHRSVSWYQQTPGQGLQFLFEYFSETQRNKGNFPGRFSGRQFSNSRSEMNVSTLELGDSALYLCASSWRPENTEAFFGQGTRLTVV.